This T cell receptor beta chain appears in the sequencing data of a study of T-cell reconstitution after alpha-beta-depleted transplantation in children. The CDR3 runs 12 residues. Germline loops: CDR1 SEHNR, CDR2 FQNEAQ (reference sequence). The V and J ends lost 4 bases and 3 bases respectively, with 6 bases between them. Researchers prepared the TCRbeta library using unique molecular identifiers, the study reports. TCRdb passed the PCR reads through MiXCR, listing each CDR3 protein once. The sample records 450,000 to 600,000 distinct CDR3 sequences, around 19% being singletons. Sequencing used PBMCs from the stem cell graft donor, obtained from the stem cell graft. This TCR was recovered from a human donor who donated a stem cell graft to a child with acute lymphoblastic leukemia. The chain has TRBV7-9 and TRBJ1-1, with D hard to call. The CDR3 loop reads CASSSPHTEAFF. The CDR3 coding sequence is TGTGCCAGCAGCTCCCCTCACACTGAAGCTTTCTTT.